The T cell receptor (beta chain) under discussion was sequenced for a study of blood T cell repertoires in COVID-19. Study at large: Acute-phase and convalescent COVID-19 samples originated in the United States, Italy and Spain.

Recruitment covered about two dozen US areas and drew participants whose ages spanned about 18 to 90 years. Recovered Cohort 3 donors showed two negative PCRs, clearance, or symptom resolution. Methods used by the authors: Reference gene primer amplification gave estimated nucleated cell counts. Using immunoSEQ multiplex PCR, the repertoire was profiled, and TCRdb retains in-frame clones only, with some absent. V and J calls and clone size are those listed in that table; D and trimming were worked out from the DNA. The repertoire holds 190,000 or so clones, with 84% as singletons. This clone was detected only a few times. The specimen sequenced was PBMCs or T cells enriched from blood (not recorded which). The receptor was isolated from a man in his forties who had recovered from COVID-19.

The CDR3 here is CASSTAGRSRDEQYF. For the CDR3, the DNA is TGTGCCAGCAGCACCGCGGGAAGGTCCCGTGACGAGCAGTACTTC. This chain uses TRBV11-2 with TRBJ2-7, with D maybe TRBD2 (6 bases). Germline lookup yields CDR1 SGHAT and CDR2 FQNNGV. Deletions cut 5 bases from V and 5 bases from J, with 19 bases between. The CDR3 loop spans 15 amino acids.